The sequence of this T cell receptor (beta chain) was determined in a study of CXCR3-negative and CXCR3-positive naive CD8 T cells. cDNA libraries for TRB were generated by 5' RACE incorporating UMI labels. TCRdb reworked the 5' RACE reads into one entry per CDR3 protein, no DNA. The table for this sample gives about 28,000 distinct CDR3 sequences. The sample taken for sequencing was memory CD8+ T cells from blood. The origin of this receptor is a human donor in good health. Some clones in this sample may be carry-over from other donors' samples.

The CDR3 loop is CASRLARDAVHEQYF. The genes are TRBV6-2 or TRBV6-3 and TRBJ2-7; there is no DNA to check the TCRdb D call of TRBD2. Germline CDR1 reads MNHEY; CDR2 reads SVGEGT. The CDR3 runs to 15 residues.